This note documents a single TCR beta chain sequence. There is no known antigen for this receptor. No per-base quality is available; no much larger clone lies one base away. This sample was taken from a study of cytomegalovirus exposure and HLA in healthy donors (dated by TCRdb to the late 2010s). Broadly, across the study: The roughly 700 repertoires of the first cohort and the 120 validation repertoires were produced on the same platform, according to a later analysis. The study was designed to test whether signatures of past pathogen exposure could be identified by cataloging public T cell receptors. Besides the first cohort of roughly 640 subjects, a separate validation cohort made up of 120 different subjects was used. The study combined high-throughput TCR immunosequencing, statistical association of individual TCRs with disease status, and machine learning to predict cytomegalovirus infection status. The research as a whole found: The study listed 164 TCR beta chains as associated with cytomegalovirus. A later analysis lacked HLA typing for the validation cohort, so it scored co-occurrence in that cohort across all 130 or so repertoires. The classifier was reported to diagnose cytomegalovirus status with high specificity and sensitivity in both the original and validation cohorts. A few of the identified cytomegalovirus-associated TCR beta chains were confirmed in vitro to be specific for cytomegalovirus antigens. The authors suggested that the approach could potentially be extended to other disease states and immunological phenotypes. Most TCR sequences were seen in very few donors, while some public TCRs were found in many individuals. Subsequent analysis determined that TCRs grouped into clusters in the first cohort also showed a tendency toward co-occurrence across the 90 to 150 validation repertoires, and 94% of cluster scores exceeded 0.

CDR1 and CDR2 are drawn from the germline V gene: MNHNS, SASEGT. Including the terminal cysteine and phenylalanine, the CDR3 comprises 13 residues. Only the CDR3 DNA stays, 39 bases, in frame from base 1. Compared with germline, V lacks 6 bases and J lacks 7 bases; bases without a gene match: 5. Donors formed part of the validation cohort, which comprised about 130 subjects and was distinct from the first cohort of 670 or so subjects. The library relied on the immunoSEQ multiplex PCR assay. As for the authors' bioinformatics: A statistical classification framework was built to diagnose cytomegalovirus status from the catalog of TCR beta chain sequences. The immuneACCESS repertoire file appears here via TCRdb, limited to in-frame rearrangements. These files lack a portion of the clones; in checked studies, under half of the deficit traces to unresolved V genes, and the cause of the others is not known. That table gives V, J and clone size, and the DNA gave D and trimming. For this sample there are tens of thousands of clones; 91% appear just once. Around 2.2% of the sample is in the top ten clones.

The sample taken for sequencing was PBMCs. The chain joins TRBV6-1 to TRBJ2-3, and 9 bases in between align with TRBD1. The origin of this receptor is a woman between 25 and 40 years old in good health and CMV-seronegative. The CDR3 protein: CASRGTGLNTQYF. The DNA is TGTGCCAGCAGGGGGACAGGGTTGAATACGCAGTATTTT.